What follows are 7 T cell receptor beta chains derived from one specimen sequenced in a study of post-analysis software for immune sequencing data. Findings and limits, study-wide: About five TRBV segments occurring more often in patients than controls included TRBV5-6, TRBV5-1 and TRBV20-1.

Their target antigens are unknown. The TCR beta cDNA libraries contained unique molecular identifiers. TCRdb used MiXCR to reprocess the PCR reads, holding one entry per CDR3 protein. This sample has roughly 430,000 distinct CDR3 sequences, with approximately 42% found just once. The sequenced sample consisted of blood. These receptors were obtained from a girl aged 2-9 years with multiple sclerosis.

This clonotype was recorded once. This sequence joins TRBV29-1 and TRBJ1-2; 9 bases align to TRBD1. The J segment lost 4 bases and the V segment lost 1 base, leaving 4 bases of the junction unmatched. The CDR3 runs 14 residues. CDR1 and CDR2 from the germline V gene are SQVTM and ANQGSEA. This CDR3 is CSVEVGQGPYGYTF. CDR3 DNA: TGCAGCGTTGAAGTCGGACAGGGGCCCTATGGCTACACCTTC.

The V gene is TRBV7-9, the J gene TRBJ1-1, with D possibly matching TRBD1 (5 bases). There are 15 residues in the CDR3. Trimming removed 2 bases at V and 7 bases at J, with 17 bases between. The germline V gene has CDR1 SEHNR and CDR2 FQNEAQ (reference sequence). CDR3: CASSLSVVRGLEAFF. Written as DNA, the CDR3 is TGTGCCAGCAGCTTATCTGTTGTACGGGGACTTGAAGCTTTCTTT.

Written as DNA, the CDR3 is TGTGCCAGCAGTTACTCGAGGATGAACACTGAAGCTTTCTTT. Translating gives CASSYSRMNTEAFF. The genes are TRBV6-5 and TRBJ1-1; D remains unclear. Trimming stripped 0 bases from V and 0 bases from J, with 5 bases between. The CDR3 contains 14 residues. Germline CDR1 and CDR2: MNHEY and SVGAGI.

This rearrangement joins TRBV7-9 to TRBJ2-7; possibly TRBD1 for D (6 bases). The CDR3 loop spans 17 amino acids. Germline values: CDR1 SEHNR, CDR2 FQNEAQ (reference sequence). Trimming cost V 5 bases and J 5 bases, with 25 bases left between them. DNA of the CDR3: TGTGCCAGCAGCGGACCCAATAACAGGGACGGCTCTGACGAGCAGTACTTC. This encodes CASSGPNNRDGSDEQYF.

The gene calls are TRBV4-3 and TRBJ2-3; 11 bases match TRBD2. After removal of 1 base from V and 6 bases from J, the junction contained 9 bases not matched to a gene. Germline values: CDR1 LGHNA, CDR2 YSLEER. The CDR3 covers 17 residues. CDR3 DNA sequence: TGCGCCAGCAGCCAAGGAGTAGCGGGAGGGGGTCAGGATACGCAGTATTTT. It codes for CASSQGVAGGGQDTQYF.

The CDR3 spells CATSREFEQGAYEQYF. CDR3 DNA: TGTGCCACCAGCAGAGAATTCGAACAGGGGGCCTACGAGCAGTACTTC. V gene TRBV15 combines with J gene TRBJ2-7; 8 bases align to TRBD1. Germline CDR1 is LNHNV and CDR2 is YYDKDF (reference sequence). V gave up 0 bases and J gave up 2 bases; unmatched junction bases: 6. The CDR3 is 16 residues long.

In its sample, this clonotype was seen many times. This chain links TRBV12-3 or TRBV12-4 with TRBJ2-1, with 7 bases aligning to TRBD1. With V trimmed by 4 bases and J by 0 bases, 3 bases remained unmatched. This CDR3 has 15 amino acids. Written as DNA, the CDR3 is TGTGCCAGCAGTTCGGGACAGAGCTCCTACAATGAGCAGTTCTTC. As protein: CASSSGQSSYNEQFF.